This passage covers 14 T cell receptor beta chains from one sample sequenced in a study of blood T cells in healthy people across ages. PCR was performed a second time for roughly 7 to 11 cycles using a sample-barcoded 5' primer and a J-beta primer mix. TCRdb re-derived calls from the 5' RACE reads in MiXCR, one entry per CDR3 protein. The sample shows about 1.5 million distinct CDR3 sequences, under 55% of them seen only once. The sequencing input was blood. The receptors derive from a woman under 30 in good health.

V is TRBV20-1 and J is TRBJ2-3; D possibly corresponds to TRBD1 (5 bases). The CDR3 is 15 residues long. Trimming took 3 bases from V and 1 from J, leaving 14 bases between them. Germline-derived CDR1 and CDR2 are DFQATT and SNEGSKA (reference sequence). The CDR3 is CSASNRLGRTDTQYF. CDR3 sequence (DNA): TGCAGTGCTAGTAACAGGTTAGGACGCACAGATACGCAGTATTTT.

This chain joins TRBV2 and TRBJ2-7, with unresolved D. CDR1 and CDR2 (germline): SNHLY, FYNNEI. V lost 7 bases, J lost 2 bases, and 12 bases lay in between. CDR3 length equals 13 residues. The DNA for the CDR3 is TGTGCCAGCACCACCGCTCTCCCCTACGAGCAGTACTTC. Its protein product is CASTTALPYEQYF.

The table lists this clonotype with a few counts. The chain recombines TRBV15 with TRBJ2-1, with D uncertain. CDR3 size: 16 residues. The V end lost 1 base, the J end lost 4 bases, and 14 bases lay between the germline ends. CDR1 LNHNV and CDR2 YYDKDF come from the germline V gene (reference sequence). This CDR3 is CATSRVSAERYNEQFF. Here the CDR3 DNA reads TGTGCCACCAGCAGAGTATCGGCTGAGAGGTACAATGAGCAGTTCTTC.

V usage is TRBV28 and J usage is TRBJ2-3, with 10 bases that match TRBD1. With V trimmed by 7 bases and J by 4 bases, 17 bases remained unmatched. Per germline, CDR1 MDHEN and CDR2 SYDVKM. The CDR3 sequence is 18 residues long. CDR3 amino acids: CASNFRHWGDRGADTQYF. For the CDR3, the DNA is TGTGCCAGCAATTTTCGCCATTGGGGGGACAGGGGAGCAGATACGCAGTATTTT.

For the CDR3, the DNA is TGTGCCAGCAGTTTAAGTCTAGCGGGGGCCTCCACAGATACGCAGTATTTT. Residues: CASSLSLAGASTDTQYF. This chain links TRBV12-3 or TRBV12-4 with TRBJ2-3; 10 bases align to TRBD2. The V gene end was trimmed by 2 bases and the J gene end by 2 bases; junction bases not matched to a gene: 7. The CDR3 covers 17 residues.

This clonotype was counted only a few times. The chain has TRBV6-1 and TRBJ1-1, with 8 nucleotides matching TRBD1. The CDR3 is 14 residues long. Germline CDR1 MNHNS, CDR2 SASEGT. The V segment lost 4 bases and the J segment 2 bases; nucleotides outside the gene matches: 3. In DNA form, the CDR3 reads TGTGCCAGCAGTGGGACAGGGCCAAACACTGAAGCTTTCTTT. It codes for CASSGTGPNTEAFF.

Here the CDR3 DNA reads TGTGCCAGCAGTTTATACCCGCGGATCTACGAGCAGTACTTC. Translated: CASSLYPRIYEQYF. The chain couples TRBV27 to TRBJ2-5; D unresolved. The end of the DNA is better explained by TRBJ2-7, so the J call may be wrong. The CDR3 runs to 14 residues. Germline-derived CDR1 and CDR2 are MNHEY and SMNVEV (reference sequence).

V gene TRBV20-1 combines with J gene TRBJ2-7; TRBD1 aligns across 9 bases. V was pared by 6 bases and J by 2 bases, with 11 bases of the junction left unmatched. The CDR3 is made up of 15 amino acids. The germline CDR1 and CDR2 sequences are DFQATT and SNEGSKA (reference sequence). For the CDR3, the DNA is TGCAGTGCAACTCGTCCGGGACAGGGAACCTACGAGCAGTACTTC. Its protein is CSATRPGQGTYEQYF.

Notes on this clonotype: The junction and the germline gene differ at one end; a read error may be behind it. V and J are TRBV7-9 and TRBJ1-2; D is unclear. Germline assignment: CDR1 SEHNR and CDR2 FQNEAQ (reference sequence). This CDR3 comprises 15 residues. CDR3 nucleotides: TGTTCCAGCAGCTTAGCTGGGCATGCTAACTATGGCTACACCTTC. This encodes CSSSLAGHANYGYTF.

This chain joins TRBV11-2 and TRBJ1-2, with 11 positions matching TRBD1. Germline loops: CDR1 SGHAT, CDR2 FQNNGV. The V and J ends lost 5 bases and 9 bases, in that order; junction bases with no gene match: 8. This CDR3 is built from 14 residues. This CDR3 reads CASSRDRGILRYTF. DNA of the CDR3: TGTGCCAGCAGCCGGGACAGGGGGATCCTCCGCTACACCTTC.

The chain uses TRBV29-1 and TRBJ1-2; D ambiguous. Trimming left V 5 bases short and J 1 base short, with 11 bases between. This CDR3 contains 13 residues. Germline CDR1 is SQVTM and CDR2 is ANQGSEA. The CDR3: CSVFIVDNYGYTF. In DNA form, the CDR3 reads TGCAGCGTTTTTATCGTCGATAACTATGGCTACACCTTC.

The CDR3 DNA reads as TGTGCCAGCAGGGAGGGGAGACAGGGAATAGGTACGCAGTATTTT. This codes for CASREGRQGIGTQYF. This chain joins TRBV6-1 and TRBJ2-3; tentatively, D is TRBD1 (7 bases). The CDR3 sequence is 15 residues long. V was trimmed by 6 bases and J by 8 bases, leaving 21 bases between them. The germline gives CDR1 MNHNS, CDR2 SASEGT.

The chain employs TRBV20-1 and TRBJ2-3; D unclear. The CDR3 runs 14 residues. Per the germline V gene, CDR1 is DFQATT and CDR2 is SNEGSKA (reference sequence). Trimming cost V 6 bases and J 3 bases, with 16 bases left between them. CDR3 sequence reads: CSAAPLQGTDTQYF. DNA of the CDR3: TGCAGTGCCGCCCCCCTCCAAGGAACAGATACGCAGTATTTT.

The rearrangement joins TRBV2 to TRBJ2-1, with 8 bases aligning to TRBD2. CDR1 and CDR2 from the germline V gene are SNHLY and FYNNEI. The CDR3 is 15 amino acids. Trimming removed 5 bases from V and 6 bases from J; junction bases left unmatched: 9. CDR3 coding DNA: TGTGCCAGCAGTTTTATCCGGGGGGGCCCCAATGAGCAGTTCTTC. Protein product: CASSFIRGGPNEQFF. Full variable domain (outside the CDR3, taken from reference TRBV2 and TRBJ2-1): EPEVTQTPSHQVTQMGQEVILRCVPISNHLYFYWYRQILGQKVEFLVSFYNNEISEKSEIFDDQFSVERPDGSNFTLKIRSTKLEDSAMYFCASSFIRGGPNEQFFGPGTRLTVL.